Given below is one TCR beta chain in context. A read error may account for a junction end that differs from germline. Time point indicated: patch test 3, about 24 weeks after DPC sensitization. Treatment described: therapeutic diphenylcyclopropenone sensitization with weekly scalp DPC. The record originates from a study of human T cells and chemical hapten exposure. TCRdb passed the RACE reads through MiXCR, listing each CDR3 protein once. The table shows about 160,000 distinct CDR3 sequences, with about a quarter occurring only once. The receptor's source is a woman aged 18-35 years with alopecia areata. Some clones in this sample may be carry-over from other donors' samples. Sequencing used whole blood, obtained in connection with sensitization to the hapten diphenylcyclopropenone (DPC).

CDR3 in amino acids: CASCRTGGNAEAFF. The CDR3 bases are TGTGCCAGCTGCAGGACGGGGGGGAACGCTGAAGCTTTCTTT. The chain links TRBV4-2 to TRBJ1-1; perhaps TRBD1 as D (5 bases). CDR3 length: 14 amino acids. Germline CDR1 and CDR2: LGHNA and YNFKEQ.